This T cell receptor (beta chain) was recorded in a study of blood T cell repertoires in COVID-19. Study context: Acute and convalescent COVID-19 samples came from the United States, Italy and Spain. T cells, B-cell-depleted T cells, or PBMCs provided the cDNA or gDNA that served as material.

Seattle's cohort entered during active infection and was followed longitudinally. Repertoires were generated with immunoSEQ multiplex PCR, while TCRdb's copy carries only in-frame clones and drops some. Here the sample spans about 120,000 clones, approximately 90% being singletons. Source material: peripheral blood. This sequence originates from a man in his 60s with COVID-19, enrolled during active disease.

The CDR3 sequence is CSVASGTDTQYF. CDR3 nucleotides: TGCAGCGTTGCATCGGGTACAGATACGCAGTATTTT. The chain carries TRBV29-1 and TRBJ2-3; no reliable D call. The V end was cut by 4 bases, the J end by 3 bases, with 8 bases between. This CDR3 is built from 12 residues. The germline V gene has CDR1 SQVTM and CDR2 ANQGSEA.